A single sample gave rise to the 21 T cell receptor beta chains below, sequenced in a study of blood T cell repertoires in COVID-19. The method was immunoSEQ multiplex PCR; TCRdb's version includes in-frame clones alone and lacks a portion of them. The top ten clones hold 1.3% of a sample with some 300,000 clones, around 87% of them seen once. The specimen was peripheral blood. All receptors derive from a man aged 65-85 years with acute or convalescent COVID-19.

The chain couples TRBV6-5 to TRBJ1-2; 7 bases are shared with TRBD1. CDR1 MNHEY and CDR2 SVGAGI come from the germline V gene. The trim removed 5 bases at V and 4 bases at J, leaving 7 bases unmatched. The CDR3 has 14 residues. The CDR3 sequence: CASSLGQAPYGYTF. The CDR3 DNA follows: TGTGCCAGCAGTCTTGGACAGGCCCCCTATGGCTACACCTTC.

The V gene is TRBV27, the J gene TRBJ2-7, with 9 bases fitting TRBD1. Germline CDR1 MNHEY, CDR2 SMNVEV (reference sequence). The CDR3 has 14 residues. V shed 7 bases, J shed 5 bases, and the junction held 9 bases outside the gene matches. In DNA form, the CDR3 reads TGTGCCAGCACCCTGACAGGGGGTTACCACGAGCAGTACTTC. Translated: CASTLTGGYHEQYF.

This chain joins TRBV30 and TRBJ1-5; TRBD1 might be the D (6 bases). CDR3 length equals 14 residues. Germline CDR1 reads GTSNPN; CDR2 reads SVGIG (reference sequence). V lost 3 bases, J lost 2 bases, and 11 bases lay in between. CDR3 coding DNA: TGTGCCTGGAGCCAGACAGGAGGCAATCAGCCCCAGCATTTT. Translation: CAWSQTGGNQPQHF.

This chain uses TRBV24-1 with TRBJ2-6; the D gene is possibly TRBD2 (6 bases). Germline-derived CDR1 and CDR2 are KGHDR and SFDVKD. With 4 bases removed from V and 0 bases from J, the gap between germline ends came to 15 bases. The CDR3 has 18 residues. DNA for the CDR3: TGTGCCACCAGTGAGTCGGGACTGCGTCTCTCTGGGGCCAACGTCCTGACTTTC. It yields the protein CATSESGLRLSGANVLTF.

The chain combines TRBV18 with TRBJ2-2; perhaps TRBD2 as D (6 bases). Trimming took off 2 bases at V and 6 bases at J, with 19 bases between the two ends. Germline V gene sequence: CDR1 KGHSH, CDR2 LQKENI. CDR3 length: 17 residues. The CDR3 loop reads CASSPMVFGGEAGELFF. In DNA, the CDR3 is TGTGCCAGCTCACCAATGGTCTTCGGGGGAGAAGCCGGGGAGCTGTTTTTT.

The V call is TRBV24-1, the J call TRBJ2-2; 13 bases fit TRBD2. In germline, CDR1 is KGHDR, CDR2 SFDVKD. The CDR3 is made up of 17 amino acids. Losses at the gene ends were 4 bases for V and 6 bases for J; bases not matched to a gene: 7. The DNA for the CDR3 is TGTGCCACCAGTGACGCTGGACTAGCGGGAGTCCCCGGGGAGCTGTTTTTT. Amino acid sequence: CATSDAGLAGVPGELFF.

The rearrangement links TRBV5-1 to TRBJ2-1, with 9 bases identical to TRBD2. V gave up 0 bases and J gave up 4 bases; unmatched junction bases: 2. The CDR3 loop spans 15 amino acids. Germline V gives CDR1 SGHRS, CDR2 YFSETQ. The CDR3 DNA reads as TGCGCCAGCAGCTTGGTAGCGGGAGCATACAATGAGCAGTTCTTC. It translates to CASSLVAGAYNEQFF.

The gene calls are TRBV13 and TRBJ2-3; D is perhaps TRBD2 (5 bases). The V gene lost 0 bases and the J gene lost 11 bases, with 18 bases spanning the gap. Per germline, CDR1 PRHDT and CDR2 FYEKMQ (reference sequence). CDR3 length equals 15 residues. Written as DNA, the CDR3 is TGTGCCAGCAGCTTAGGCCGGGAAAGCGGATTTGGGCAGTATTTT. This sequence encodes CASSLGRESGFGQYF.

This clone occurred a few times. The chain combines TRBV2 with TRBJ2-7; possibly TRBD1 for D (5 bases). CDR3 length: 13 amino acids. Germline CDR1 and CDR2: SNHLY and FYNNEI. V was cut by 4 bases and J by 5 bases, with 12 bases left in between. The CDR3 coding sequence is TGTGCCAGCAGTGTCATCCAGGGCGACGAGCAGTACTTC. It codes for CASSVIQGDEQYF. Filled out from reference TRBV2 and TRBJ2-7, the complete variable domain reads EPEVTQTPSHQVTQMGQEVILRCVPISNHLYFYWYRQILGQKVEFLVSFYNNEISEKSEIFDDQFSVERPDGSNFTLKIRSTKLEDSAMYFCASSVIQGDEQYFGPGTRLTVT.

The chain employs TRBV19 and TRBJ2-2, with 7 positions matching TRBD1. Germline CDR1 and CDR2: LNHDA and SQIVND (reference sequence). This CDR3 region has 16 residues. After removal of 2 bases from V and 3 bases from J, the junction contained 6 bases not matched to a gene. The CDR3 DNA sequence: TGTGCCAGTAGTATACGCCGGACAGGTCACACCGGGGAGCTGTTTTTT. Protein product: CASSIRRTGHTGELFF.

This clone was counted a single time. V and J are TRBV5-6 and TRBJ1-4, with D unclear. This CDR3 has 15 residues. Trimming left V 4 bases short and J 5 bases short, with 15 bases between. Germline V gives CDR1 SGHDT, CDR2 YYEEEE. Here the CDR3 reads CASSLLEPLNEKLFF. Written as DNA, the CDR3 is TGTGCCAGCAGCCTCCTGGAGCCGTTAAATGAAAAACTGTTTTTT.

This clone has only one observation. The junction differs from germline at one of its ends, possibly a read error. The CDR3 DNA reads as TGTGCCACCAGCCGAGACAGGGTGTTGTATGGCTACACCTTC. Its translation: CATSRDRVLYGYTF. The genes are TRBV15 and TRBJ1-2; 7 nucleotides align to TRBD1. CDR1 LNHNV and CDR2 YYDKDF come from the germline V gene (reference sequence). The CDR3 extends over 14 amino acids. The complete variable domain, with remaining parts taken from reference TRBV15 and TRBJ1-2, reads DAMVIQNPRYQVTQFGKPVTLSCSQTLNHNVMYWYQQKSSQAPKLLFHYYDKDFNNEADTPDNFQSRRPNTSFCFLDIRSPGLGDTAMYLCATSRDRVLYGYTFGSGTRLTVV.

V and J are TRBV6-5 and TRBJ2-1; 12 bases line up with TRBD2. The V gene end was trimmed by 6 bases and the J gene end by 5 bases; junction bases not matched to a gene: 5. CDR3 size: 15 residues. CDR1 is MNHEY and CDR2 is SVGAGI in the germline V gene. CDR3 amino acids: CASRDLAGGNNEQFF. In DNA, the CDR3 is TGTGCCAGCAGGGATCTAGCGGGGGGGAACAATGAGCAGTTCTTC.

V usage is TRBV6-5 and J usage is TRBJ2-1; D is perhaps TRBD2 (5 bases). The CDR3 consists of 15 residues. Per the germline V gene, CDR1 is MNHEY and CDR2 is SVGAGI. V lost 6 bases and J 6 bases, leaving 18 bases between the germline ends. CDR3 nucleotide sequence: TGTGCCAGCAGATCTGAAGAGGGTTGGGTCAATGAGCAGTTCTTC. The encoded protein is CASRSEEGWVNEQFF.

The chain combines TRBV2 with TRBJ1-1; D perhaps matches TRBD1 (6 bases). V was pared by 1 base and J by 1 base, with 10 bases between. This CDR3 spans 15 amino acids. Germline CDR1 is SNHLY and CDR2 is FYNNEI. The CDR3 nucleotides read TGTGCCAGCAGTGAAGTCAGGGGCACGAACACTGAAGCTTTCTTT. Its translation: CASSEVRGTNTEAFF.

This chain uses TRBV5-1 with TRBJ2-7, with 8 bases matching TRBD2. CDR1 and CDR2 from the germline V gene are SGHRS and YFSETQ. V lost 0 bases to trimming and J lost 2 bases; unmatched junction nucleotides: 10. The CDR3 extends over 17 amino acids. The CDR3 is CASSLGPPGGTPYEQYF. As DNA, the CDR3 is TGCGCCAGCAGCTTGGGCCCCCCGGGAGGGACCCCCTACGAGCAGTACTTC. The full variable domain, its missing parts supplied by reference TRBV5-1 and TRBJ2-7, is KAGVTQTPRYLIKTRGQQVTLSCSPISGHRSVSWYQQTPGQGLQFLFEYFSETQRNKGNFPGRFSGRQFSNSRSEMNVSTLELGDSALYLCASSLGPPGGTPYEQYFGPGTRLTVT.

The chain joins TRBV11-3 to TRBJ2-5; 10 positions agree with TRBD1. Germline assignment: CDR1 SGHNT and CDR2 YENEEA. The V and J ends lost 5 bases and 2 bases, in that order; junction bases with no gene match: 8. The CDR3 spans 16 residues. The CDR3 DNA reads TGTGCCAGCAGCCCCGGGACAGGGGTGTCTCAAGAGACCCAGTACTTC. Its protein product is CASSPGTGVSQETQYF.

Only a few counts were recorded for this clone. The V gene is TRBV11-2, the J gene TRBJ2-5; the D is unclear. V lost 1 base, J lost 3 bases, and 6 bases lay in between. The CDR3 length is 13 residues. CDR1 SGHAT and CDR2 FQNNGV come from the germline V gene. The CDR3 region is CASSLGLKETQYF. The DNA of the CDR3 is TGTGCCAGCAGCTTAGGGCTGAAAGAGACCCAGTACTTC. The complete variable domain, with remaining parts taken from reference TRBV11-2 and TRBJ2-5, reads EAGVAQSPRYKIIEKRQSVAFWCNPISGHATLYWYQQILGQGPKLLIQFQNNGVVDDSQLPKDRFSAERLKGVDSTLKIQPAKLEDSAVYLCASSLGLKETQYFGPGTRLLVL.

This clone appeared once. CDR3 sequence reads: CASSLGRGYGYTF. As DNA, the CDR3 is TGTGCCAGTAGCCTAGGACGGGGCTATGGCTACACCTTC. This chain links TRBV19 with TRBJ1-2; D is uncertain. The CDR3 contains 13 residues. From germline, CDR1 is LNHDA and CDR2 SQIVND (reference sequence). Trimming took off 6 bases at V and 4 bases at J, with 12 bases between the two ends.

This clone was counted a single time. DNA for the CDR3: TGTGCCAGCAGCTTAGCTCATCTACAAGAGACCCAGTACTTC. It encodes CASSLAHLQETQYF. J is TRBJ2-5 and V is TRBV7-2, with no clear D. This CDR3 has 14 residues. The germline CDR1 and CDR2 sequences are SGHTA and FQGNSA. V was trimmed by 0 bases and J by 2 bases, leaving 7 bases between them.

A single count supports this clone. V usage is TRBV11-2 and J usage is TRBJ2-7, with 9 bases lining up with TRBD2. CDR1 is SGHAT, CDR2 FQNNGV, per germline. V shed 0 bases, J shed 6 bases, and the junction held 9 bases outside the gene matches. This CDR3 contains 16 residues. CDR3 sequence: CASSLDPGLARGEQYF. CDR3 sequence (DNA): TGTGCCAGCAGCTTAGATCCCGGACTAGCGAGAGGCGAGCAGTACTTC.